This T cell receptor beta chain was captured in a study of beta chain features in type 1 diabetes listed by TCRdb under 2018. A note on the overall study: Mean age, gender distribution, total cell number and subset yield did not differ between patients and healthy donors. Across all samples, almost 110 million sorted cells were examined, and cell number per subset correlated strongly with RNA yield. Regulatory and stem cell-like memory subsets were obtained from only 8 patients and about eight healthy donors, while naive and central memory subsets were obtained from all 30 or so donors. The study compared the TCRB repertoires of sorted circulating CD4+ T cell subsets in recently diagnosed type 1 diabetes patients with those in matched healthy donors.

Each donor gave one peripheral blood draw, about 110 mL on average, collected into heparinised tubes. Naive, central memory, regulatory and stem cell-like memory CD4+ T cells were sorted on a BD FACSAria II using a panel including CD45RO, CCR7, CD25, CD127, CD95 and CD27. Every sorted population had a purity above 95%. PBMCs were isolated immediately by Lymphoprep density gradient centrifugation and stained directly without culture. So that batch effects would be minimized, each experiment stained and sorted samples in pairs, pairing one healthy donor with one patient. The entire isolated RNA was reverse transcribed using the High Capacity cDNA Reverse Transcription Kit, and thus expressed TCRB transcripts were sequenced. Naive, central memory and regulatory T cell samples underwent deep immunoSEQ sequencing, averaging roughly 3.4 million total reads per sample. Sorted cells were lysed in RLT buffer, and RNA was extracted using DNase-treated RNeasy Micro or Mini kits according to cell number. To prevent cross-contamination, each cell subset was processed individually, whereas patient and healthy donor samples were processed jointly. TCRB sequences were amplified from cDNA with the immunoSEQ multiplex PCR, producing 87-bp fragments spanning the CDR3 region. Sequencing of the amplicons was done on the Illumina HiSeq platform. The published analysis was carried out like this. Synthetic template baselines were used to correct PCR bias computationally, reads within Hamming distance 2 were collapsed together, and singletons that could not be merged were discarded. Reads were aligned against IMGT to assign V, D and J genes, CDR3 length and insertions or deletions at six rearrangement sites. Within each subset, clonotype counts were normalized to sorted cell number, and only after that were true diversity and Gini coefficients computed with the tcR R package. The overlap coefficient, calculated on TCRB nucleotide sequences, was used to measure repertoire sharing. TCRdb stores this immuneACCESS table with in-frame sequences only. Part of the clones is absent; in the studies checked, under half of the shortfall reflects unresolved V genes, and no reason is known for the rest. V, J and clone size derive from that table, while D and trimming were established from the DNA sequence. For this sample there are nearly 350,000 clones; less than 10% appear just once. Around 0.45% of the sample rests with the top ten.

V loses 5 bases of germline sequence and J loses 1 base, and the interval between the two ends is 5 bases. There are 13 amino acids in the CDR3, from cysteine to phenylalanine inclusive. CDR3 DNA only is kept here, 39 bases in frame from base 1. For CDR1 and CDR2, the germline V gene lists SNHLY and FYNNEI. Only a few counts were recorded for this clone. What this receptor recognizes is not known. Base-call qualities are not available, and no considerably larger clone is one nucleotide away. What the work shows at the level of the full study, not this receptor alone: Naive, central memory and regulatory TCRB repertoires appeared more similar among patients than among healthy donors. A moderate but significant shortening of TCRB CDR3 length was observed in type 1 diabetes patients in all four CD4+ subsets. Only small numbers of individuals were included in the HLA sub-analyses, which left unresolved whether HLA type had any influence on TCRB rearrangement. PCR may preferentially amplify shorter templates, but because patient and control samples were amplified and corrected together, any resulting skew would affect both groups equally. Because cDNA was sequenced instead of genomic DNA, highly expressing activated cells could be over-represented, though the groups showed no difference in activation or CD3 levels. At VDJ recombination sites, patients with type 1 diabetes made fewer insertions and deleted more nucleotides, a pattern implying thymic rearrangement abnormalities.

The V and J segments used are TRBV2 and TRBJ2-2; tentative D gene TRBD1, with 5 bases matching. The TCR sequence derives from a woman aged 18-29 years in good health. The sequenced sample was central memory CD4+ T cells from blood. The sequence in DNA is TGTGCCAGCAGTACAGGGAACACCGGGGAGCTGTTTTTT. Its protein is CASSTGNTGELFF.